This TCR beta chain is drawn from a study of cytomegalovirus exposure and HLA in healthy donors. PCR used 60 Vbeta primers and 13 Jbeta primers. Assay: immunoSEQ multiplex PCR; the TCRdb copy retains only in-frame clones and omits some. There are around 110,000 clones in the sample; 9.5% occur only once, and over 2.5% lies in the top ten. Trimming at V came to 6 bases and at J to 4 bases, leaving 6 bases not matched to a gene. CDR3 length: 14 amino acids. From germline, CDR1 is MNHEY and CDR2 SVGAGI. This sequence was found in a man aged 30 to 39 in good health and CMV-seronegative. V gene TRBV6-5 combines with J gene TRBJ2-1, with 7 bases aligning to TRBD2. Sequenced material: PBMCs. CDR3 residues: CASSRGVPYNEQFF. The CDR3 bases are TGTGCCAGCAGCCGGGGGGTCCCTTACAATGAGCAGTTCTTC.